This T cell receptor beta chain was recovered during a study of cytomegalovirus exposure and HLA in healthy donors. Overall study context: Roughly 180 million T cells yielded some 100 million unique TCR beta sequences, as an earlier analysis found.

Overall study results and limits: Presence/absence analyses supposed approximately even sequencing depth among donors. It was shown in a later analysis that HLA-associated TCR beta chains were more clonally expanded than other, equally common chains. Associated with cytomegalovirus, according to the listing, were about 160 TCR beta chains.

The CDR3 contains 12 residues. Looked up from germline, CDR1 is SGHTA and CDR2 is FQGNSA. With 2 bases removed from V and 9 bases from J, the gap between germline ends came to 8 bases. Both 60 Vbeta primers and 13 Jbeta primers went into the PCR. Clones were sequenced by immunoSEQ multiplex PCR, and TCRdb holds only the in-frame ones, with some missing. The sample consists of about 280,000 clones, approximately 90% of them appearing once. Notes on this clone: Its antigen is currently unknown. A read error is likely, as this CDR3 ends without the conserved phenylalanine or tryptophan.

This sequence joins TRBV7-2 and TRBJ1-5, with D hard to call. This receptor was obtained from a woman in her late teens or twenties in good health and CMV-seronegative. The sequenced sample was PBMCs. The chain's CDR3 is CASSLSVGPQHL. The CDR3 DNA is TGTGCCAGCAGCTTAAGTGTGGGGCCCCAGCATCTT.